The source of this T cell receptor (beta chain) is a study of cytomegalovirus exposure and HLA in healthy donors. Of note for this clone: Its antigen is still unknown.

Study-level findings and limits: Information on immune exposure was restricted to one variable (CMV serostatus). In a later analysis, an Asian-associated ancestry cluster reportedly showed fewer N-insertions than the approximately 620-donor mean. Most TCR beta V segments were productive about 87% or about 30% of the time in an earlier analysis.

The CDR3 contains 16 residues. The V and J ends lost 4 bases and 0 bases, in that order; junction bases with no gene match: 7. Germline values: CDR1 KGHSH, CDR2 LQKENI. Use of 60 Vbeta and 13 Jbeta primers characterized the PCR. The method was immunoSEQ multiplex PCR; TCRdb's version includes in-frame clones alone and lacks a portion of them. The sample has 110,000 to 150,000 clones, about 64% seen once. This sequence joins TRBV18 and TRBJ1-1; 8 bases map to TRBD1. The sequence was collected from a man in his 60s in good health and CMV-seronegative. The material sequenced was PBMCs. The CDR3 coding sequence is TGTGCCAGCTCACTATCAGGGACAGGCGTGAACACTGAAGCTTTCTTT. Translation gives CASSLSGTGVNTEAFF.